This T cell receptor beta chain was recorded in a study of control samples from healthy donors and cancer patients. With 5 bases removed from V and 7 bases from J, the gap between germline ends came to 14 bases. Germline lookup yields CDR1 PRHDT and CDR2 FYEKMQ (reference sequence). This CDR3 has 13 residues. The assay was immunoSEQ multiplex PCR, and TCRdb's table has in-frame clones only and misses some. This table holds about 83,000 clones, around 91% found once. Input material: blood. This sequence joins TRBV13 and TRBJ1-2; D might be TRBD1 (5 bases). This receptor was identified in a man aged 50-60 years in good health. The CDR3 sequence is CASSPTAGSGYTF. The CDR3 DNA sequence: TGTGCCAGCAGCCCGACAGCCGGCTCTGGCTACACCTTC.